This T cell receptor (beta chain) was observed in a study of blood T cells in healthy people across ages. The study, taken as a whole, reports: Older age went with lower TCR beta diversity per million T cells, in a roughly linear way.

This CDR3 is built from 15 residues. The ends lost 4 bases at V and 1 base at J; junction bases unmatched: 6. Germline V gene lookup returns CDR1 MGHRA and CDR2 YSYEKL. In the case of this clonotype: Its antigen is still unknown.

The study drew donors from healthy Caucasian individuals in Russia aged roughly 6 to 90. Primers used in a second PCR of about 6 to 11 cycles were a sample-barcoded 5' primer and a J-beta primer mix. Every single cDNA molecule received a tag from a template-switch adaptor with 12 random nucleotides. Each single sample gave us at least 3 million CDR3-containing paired-end reads. MiXCR was run by TCRdb on the 5' RACE reads, yielding one entry per CDR3 protein. This table holds roughly 1,500,000 distinct CDR3 sequences, around 36% found once. Sequenced sample: blood. This clonotype was obtained from a woman aged 25 to 39 in good health. This chain links TRBV4-1 with TRBJ1-1; 7 nucleotides match TRBD1. CDR3 DNA sequence: TGCGCCAGCAGCCTCAGGGACAGTTCGAACACTGAAGCTTTCTTT. Amino acid sequence: CASSLRDSSNTEAFF.